Given below is one TCR beta chain in context. The specificity of this receptor is unknown. Within one base of it there is no much larger clone, and no base qualities were kept. The donors were included in the validation cohort of over a hundred subjects, a group kept apart from the 666-subject first cohort. The sample originates from a study of cytomegalovirus exposure and HLA in healthy donors (dated by TCRdb to between 2016 and 2019). With respect to the entire study: A later analysis indicated that the 90 to 150 validation repertoires were generated on the platform also employed for the roughly 650 repertoires of the first cohort. The study was designed to test whether signatures of past pathogen exposure could be identified by cataloging public T cell receptors. In addition to the first cohort of hundreds of subjects, a separate validation cohort of 120 different subjects was used. The study combined high-throughput TCR immunosequencing, statistical association of individual TCRs with disease status, and machine learning to predict cytomegalovirus infection status.

Summary of the overall study and its limitations: The authors suggested that the approach could potentially be generalized to other disease states and immunological phenotypes. A few of the identified cytomegalovirus-associated TCR beta chains were confirmed in vitro to be specific for cytomegalovirus antigens. Subsequent analysis determined that TCRs grouped into clusters in the first cohort also showed a tendency toward co-occurrence across the 120 or so validation repertoires, and about 94% of cluster scores exceeded 0. The study gave a list of about 170 TCR beta chains associated with cytomegalovirus. In both the original and validation cohorts, the classifier was reported to diagnose cytomegalovirus status with high specificity and sensitivity. Most TCR sequences were seen in very few donors, while some public TCRs were found in many individuals. All 120 or so repertoires were used to score co-occurrence in the validation cohort in a later analysis, because that analysis had no HLA typing for the cohort.

V lost 5 bases and J lost 5 bases, and the count of bases not matched to a germline gene is 8. The CDR3, cysteine through phenylalanine, is 13 amino acids long. Only the CDR3 region is kept as DNA, spanning 39 bases read in frame from base 1. As encoded in the germline V gene (reference sequence), CDR1 is GTSNPN while CDR2 is SVGIG. Receptor libraries were prepared by the immunoSEQ multiplex PCR assay. Concerning the study's data processing: A statistical classification framework was developed to diagnose cytomegalovirus status using the catalog of TCR beta chain sequences. The table comes from immuneACCESS by way of TCRdb, which keeps in-frame sequences with V and J called. Part of the clones is missing from these tables; in studies checked, under half for an unresolved V gene and the rest for unknown reasons. V and J calls and clone size are as listed in that table; D and trimming were resolved from the DNA. The sample table shows some 270,000 clones, and about 86% are seen once. The top ten clonotypes cover around 1% of the sample.

The rearranged segments are TRBV30 and TRBJ2-7, with TRBD1 identical over 8 junction bases. Sequences were obtained from PBMCs. This TCR came from a woman younger than 30 in good health and CMV-seronegative. Read as DNA, the sequence is TGTGCCTGGGCCCCGGACAGGGAGAACGAGCAGTACTTC. It is translated as CAWAPDRENEQYF.